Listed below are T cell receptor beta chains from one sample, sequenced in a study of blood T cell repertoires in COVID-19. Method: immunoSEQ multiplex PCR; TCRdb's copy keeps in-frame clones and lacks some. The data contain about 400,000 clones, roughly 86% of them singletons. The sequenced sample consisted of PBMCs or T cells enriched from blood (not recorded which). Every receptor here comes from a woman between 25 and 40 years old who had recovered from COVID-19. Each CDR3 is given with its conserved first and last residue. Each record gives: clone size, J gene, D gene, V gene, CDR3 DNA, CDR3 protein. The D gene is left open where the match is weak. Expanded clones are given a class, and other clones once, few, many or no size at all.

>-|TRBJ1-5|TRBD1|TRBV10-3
TGTGCCATCGGGGACAGGGGGCGCGGCGGATTCAATCAGCCCCAGCATTTT
CAIGDRGRGGFNQPQHF
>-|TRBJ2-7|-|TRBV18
TGTGCCAGCTCACCCTTAAGGTCAGGGAACTCCTACGAGCAGTACTTC
CASSPLRSGNSYEQYF
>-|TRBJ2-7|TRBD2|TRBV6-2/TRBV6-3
TGTGCCAGCAGTCTACTAGCGGGGGACATCCTTCCCTACGAGCAGTACTTC
CASSLLAGDILPYEQYF
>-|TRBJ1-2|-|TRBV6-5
TGTGCCAGCAGCTCTCCCTATGGCTACACCTTC
CASSSPYGYTF
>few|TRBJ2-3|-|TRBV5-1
TGCGCCAGCAGCTTGGTGGGGCGTTTTTCAGATACGCAGTATTTT
CASSLVGRFSDTQYF
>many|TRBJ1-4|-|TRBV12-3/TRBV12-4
TGTGCCAGCGCCGGGACACGTAATGAAAAACTGTTTTTT
CASAGTRNEKLFF
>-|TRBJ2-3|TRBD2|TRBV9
TGTGCCAGCAGCGTATACGATTTAGCGGGTAGCACAGATACGCAGTATTTT
CASSVYDLAGSTDTQYF
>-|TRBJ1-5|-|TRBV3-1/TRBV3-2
TGTGCCAGCAGCCCCAGGGGTGGTCAGCCCCAGCATTTT
CASSPRGGQPQHF
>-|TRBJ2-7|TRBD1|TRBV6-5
TGTGCCAGCCGATCCGGGACAGGGGAGGAGCAGTACTTC
CASRSGTGEEQYF
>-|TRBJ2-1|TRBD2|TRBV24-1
TGTGCCACCAGTGGCGGGTTGGGGCGGGGGGAAAACAATGAGCAGTTCTTC
CATSGGLGRGENNEQFF
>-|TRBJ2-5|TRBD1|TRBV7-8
TGTGCCAGCAGCTTCGCCCCGGGACAGGGGGAGACCCAGTACTTC
CASSFAPGQGETQYF
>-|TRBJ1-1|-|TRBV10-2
TGCGCCTCATCAGGGAGAGGGAGGGATGAAGCTTTCTTT
CASSGRGRDEAFF
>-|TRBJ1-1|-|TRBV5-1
TGCGCCAGCAGCTTGGTGGGGCGCCCTGAAGCTTTCTTT
CASSLVGRPEAFF
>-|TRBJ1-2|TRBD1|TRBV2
TGTGCCAGCAGTGACGGACAGGGTGCCTATGGCTACACCTTC
CASSDGQGAYGYTF
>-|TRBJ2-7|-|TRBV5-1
TGCGCCAGCAGCTTGGCCGTTAGGAGCTACGAGCAGTACTTC
CASSLAVRSYEQYF
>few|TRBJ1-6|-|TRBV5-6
TGTGCCAGCAGCACCTACAGAACGACCGATAATTCACCCCTCCACTTT
CASSTYRTTDNSPLHF
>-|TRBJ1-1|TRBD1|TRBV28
TGTGCCAGCAGTTACTCCTGGGACAGTGAAGCTTTCTTT
CASSYSWDSEAFF
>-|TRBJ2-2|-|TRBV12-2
TGTGCAAGTCGCTTAGAGGTCGGGGACAGGTACATTGTTGGGATCACCGGGGAGCTGTTTTTT
CASRLEVGDRYIVGITGELFF
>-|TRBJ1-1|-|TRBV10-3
TGTGCCATCACTGGAGGCGCTGAAGCTTTCTTT
CAITGGAEAFF
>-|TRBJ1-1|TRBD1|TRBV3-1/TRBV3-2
TGTGCCAGCAGCCAAGCGACAGGGGTGAACACTGAAGCTTTCTTT
CASSQATGVNTEAFF
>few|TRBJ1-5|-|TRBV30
TGTGCCTGGAGCGCCGGCAGGGTTCCCAATCAGCCCCAGCATTTT
CAWSAGRVPNQPQHF
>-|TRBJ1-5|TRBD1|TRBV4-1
TGCGCCAGCAGCCAAGTTACAACAGGGGATTTTAGCAATCAGCCCCAGCATTTT
CASSQVTTGDFSNQPQHF
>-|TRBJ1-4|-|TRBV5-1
TGCGCCAGCAGCCAGGAATTGGGTCGGGAAAAACTGTTTTTT
CASSQELGREKLFF
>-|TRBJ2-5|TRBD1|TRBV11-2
TGTGCCAGCAGCTTAATTACAGGGGCTAACCAAGAGACCCAGTACTTC
CASSLITGANQETQYF
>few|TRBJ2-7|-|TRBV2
TGTGCCAGCACCTCCCGGGGGACCGGGACTGACTCCTACGAGCAGTACTTC
CASTSRGTGTDSYEQYF
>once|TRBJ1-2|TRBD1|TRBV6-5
TGTGCCAGCAGCCAGAACTGGGACAGCTTCTATGGCTACACCTTC
CASSQNWDSFYGYTF
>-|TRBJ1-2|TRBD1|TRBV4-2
TGTGCCAGCAGCCAAGGACAGGGGGATACAACTAGCTATGGCTACACCTTC
CASSQGQGDTTSYGYTF
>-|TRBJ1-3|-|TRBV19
TGTGCCAGTAGTGGTCGGGGAAGGAAGGGAAACACCATATATTTT
CASSGRGRKGNTIYF
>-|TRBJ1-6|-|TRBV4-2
TGTGCCAGCAGCCAAGGGGAGGGTTCACCCCTCCACTTT
CASSQGEGSPLHF
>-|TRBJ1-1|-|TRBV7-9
TGTGCCAGCAGCTTTCGGACAGCCGCAGGTGACACTGAAGCTTTCTTT
CASSFRTAAGDTEAFF
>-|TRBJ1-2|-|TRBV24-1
TGTGCCACCAGTCCCGGGACTGCTAATAGGGAAGGCTACACCTTC
CATSPGTANREGYTF
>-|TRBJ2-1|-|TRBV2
TGTGCCAGCAGTGAAGTTGGTGGAGGCTATGGGTTACAGTTCTTC
CASSEVGGGYGLQFF
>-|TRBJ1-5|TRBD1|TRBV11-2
TGTGCCAGCAGCTTAGGGACAGGGAGCAATCAGCCCCAGCATTTT
CASSLGTGSNQPQHF
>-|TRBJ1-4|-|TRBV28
TGTGCCAGCAGTCATCAGGGGAAGAGTGAAAAACTGTTTTTT
CASSHQGKSEKLFF
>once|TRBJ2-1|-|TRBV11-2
TGTGCCAGCAGCCCTCGTTACAATGAGCAGTTCTTC
CASSPRYNEQFF
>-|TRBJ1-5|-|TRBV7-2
TGTGCCAGCAGCTTGGCAGGGATTGCGGATCAGCCCCAGCATTTT
CASSLAGIADQPQHF
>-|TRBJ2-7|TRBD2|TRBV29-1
TGCAGCGTAACTAGCGGGAGCGTCTACGAGCAGTACTTC
CSVTSGSVYEQYF
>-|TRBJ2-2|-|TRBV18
TGTGCCAGCTCTCTCGACACCGGGGAGCTGTTTTTT
CASSLDTGELFF
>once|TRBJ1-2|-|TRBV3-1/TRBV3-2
TGTGCCAGCAGCCCGACAGTTGGTTGGGGCTACACCTTC
CASSPTVGWGYTF
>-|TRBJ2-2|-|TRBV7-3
TGTGCCAGCAGCCTCAGGGGATCGAACACCGGGGAGCTGTTTTTT
CASSLRGSNTGELFF
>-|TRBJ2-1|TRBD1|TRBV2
TGTGCCAGCAGTGACATGAAGGGACAGGGGGCGCAAAGGTTCTTC
CASSDMKGQGAQRFF
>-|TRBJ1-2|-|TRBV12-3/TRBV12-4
TGTGCCAGCATTGCCAGGCCCTTTGGCTACACCTTC
CASIARPFGYTF
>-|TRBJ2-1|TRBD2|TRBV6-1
TGTGCCAGCAGTGAAGAATTGTTAGCGGGGGGGAGTGTGCAGTTCTTC
CASSEELLAGGSVQFF
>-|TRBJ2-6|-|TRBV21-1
TGTGCCAGCAGCAAAGATCGCCTAGCGGGCTCTGGGGCCAACGTCCTGACTTTC
CASSKDRLAGSGANVLTF
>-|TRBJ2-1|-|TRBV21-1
TGTGCCAGCCCTAAAGCCGGGCCGACAGGGCTTGCACAGTACGGTGAGCAGTTCTTC
CASPKAGPTGLAQYGEQFF
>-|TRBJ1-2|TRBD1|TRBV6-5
TGTGCCAGCGCCCCGGGACAGAAGTATGGCTACACCTTC
CASAPGQKYGYTF
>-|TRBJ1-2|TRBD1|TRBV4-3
TGCGCCAGCAGCCAAGAGATCCAGGGGGGAAACTATGGCTACACCTTC
CASSQEIQGGNYGYTF
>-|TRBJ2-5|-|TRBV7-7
TGTGCTAGCAGCCGAGGGAGAGCGGAGACCCAGTACTTC
CASSRGRAETQYF
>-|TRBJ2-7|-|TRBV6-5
TGTGCCAGCAGTCGGACAGTAACGACCTACGAGCAGTACTTC
CASSRTVTTYEQYF
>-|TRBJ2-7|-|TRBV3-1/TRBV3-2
TGTGCCAGCAGCCAAAGTGGCAGGGTTACCTACGAGCAGTACTTC
CASSQSGRVTYEQYF
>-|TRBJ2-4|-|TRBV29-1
TGCAGCGTTGAAGGTATCGGAAACATTCAGTACTTC
CSVEGIGNIQYF
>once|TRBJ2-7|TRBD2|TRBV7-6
TGTGCCAGCAGCCCAGGACTAGCGGGGGCGAACGAGCAGTACTTC
CASSPGLAGANEQYF
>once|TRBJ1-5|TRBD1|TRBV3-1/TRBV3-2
TGTGCCATTACAGGGGTAAGCAATCAGCCCCAGCATTTT
CAITGVSNQPQHF
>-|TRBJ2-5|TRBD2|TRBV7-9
TGTGCCAGCCGCCCTAGCGGGAGGCCTCAAGAGACCCAGTACTTC
CASRPSGRPQETQYF
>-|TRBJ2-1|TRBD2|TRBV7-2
TGTGCCAGCAGCTCCCATAGCGGGGGGTTTAATGAGCAGTTCTTC
CASSSHSGGFNEQFF
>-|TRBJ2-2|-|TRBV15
TGTGCCACCTCCAGAGGGCAGGGGCCCAACTGGAACACCGGGGAGCTGTTTTTT
CATSRGQGPNWNTGELFF
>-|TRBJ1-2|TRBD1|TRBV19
TGTGCCAGTAGACACGGGACAGGCCCTAACTATGGCTACACCTTC
CASRHGTGPNYGYTF
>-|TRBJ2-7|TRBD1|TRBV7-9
TGTGCCAGCAGCTCTACCGGGACAGGGACCTACGAGCAGTACTTC
CASSSTGTGTYEQYF